The 21 T cell receptor beta chains listed next were all sequenced from one sample in a study of T cell responses to AZD1222 COVID-19 vaccine. Measured with immunoSEQ multiplex PCR; TCRdb has only the in-frame clones, and not every one. The table lists 170,000 or so clones, 90% of them singletons, with less than 3% in the top ten. Sequenced here: peripheral blood, sampled on day 0 of AZD1222 vaccination. The receptors here all came from an adult in good health.

A single count supports this clone. The CDR3 DNA reads TGTGCCAGCAGCCCAGGGGGGGACAGGGGACACACCATATATTTT. This translates into CASSPGGDRGHTIYF. The chain carries TRBV9 and TRBJ1-3; TRBD1 aligns across 10 bases. The junction had 9 bases not matched to a gene; V was cut back by 4 bases and J by 8 bases. Germline CDR1 and CDR2: SGDLS and YYNGEE. The CDR3 extends over 15 amino acids.

This rearrangement joins TRBV7-2 to TRBJ1-2, with D possibly TRBD1 on 5 matching bases. The CDR3 is made up of 13 amino acids. The ends were cut back, 3 bases at V and 1 base at J, with 6 bases in the middle. The germline V gene has CDR1 SGHTA and CDR2 FQGNSA. The CDR3 DNA reads TGTGCCAGCAGCTTTCAGGGTAACTATGGCTACACCTTC. Translation gives CASSFQGNYGYTF.

This chain links TRBV6-4 with TRBJ2-1; D ambiguous. V gave up 8 bases and J gave up 6 bases, with 14 bases separating them. Germline V gives CDR1 MRHNA, CDR2 SNTAGT. This CDR3 contains 13 residues. In nucleotides, the CDR3 is TGTGCCAGCGGTTCCGGGCCTCCCAATGAGCAGTTCTTC. It is translated as CASGSGPPNEQFF.

V gene TRBV7-2 combines with J gene TRBJ1-1, with D perhaps matching TRBD1 (5 bases). Germline-derived CDR1 and CDR2 are SGHTA and FQGNSA. Trimming left V 5 bases short and J 4 bases short, with 17 bases between. The length of the CDR3 is 15 residues. CDR3 bases: TGTGCCAGCAGCCCAACGACAGCCAAGTTCACTGAAGCTTTCTTT. It specifies CASSPTTAKFTEAFF.

V gene TRBV30 combines with J gene TRBJ1-2, with D tentatively TRBD1 (6 bases). The CDR3 runs 10 residues. The germline V gene encodes CDR1 GTSNPN and CDR2 SVGIG (reference sequence). The V gene lost 2 bases and the J gene lost 11 bases, with 9 bases spanning the gap. The CDR3 region is CAWSRTVYTF. The CDR3 DNA reads as TGTGCCTGGAGTAGGACAGTTTACACCTTC.

V is TRBV6-2 or TRBV6-3 and J is TRBJ2-5; 7 positions match TRBD1. Trimming removed 8 bases from V and 5 bases from J; junction bases left unmatched: 8. CDR3 length equals 13 residues. In germline, CDR1 is MNHEY, CDR2 SVGEGT. The CDR3 protein is CASGPRGLETQYF. CDR3 nucleotides: TGTGCCAGCGGCCCCAGGGGGTTGGAGACCCAGTACTTC.

The V call is TRBV12-3 or TRBV12-4, the J call TRBJ1-1, with D uncertain. Trimming took off 3 bases at V and 3 bases at J, with 8 bases between the two ends. The CDR3 spans 13 residues. CDR3 nucleotides: TGTGCCAGCAGTTTTTTGCGGGACACTGAAGCTTTCTTT. This encodes CASSFLRDTEAFF.

J is TRBJ2-7 and V is TRBV9; no firm D call. V dropped 2 bases and J dropped 3 bases, with 3 bases sitting between them. Germline V lookup: CDR1 SGDLS, CDR2 YYNGEE. The CDR3 runs to 11 residues. CDR3 DNA: TGTGCCAGCAGCGTCTACTACGAGCAGTACTTC. Translated: CASSVYYEQYF.

DNA of the CDR3: TGTGCCAGCAGCCAAGGAGGAGGGGCGAACTTTTGGGACGAGCAGTACTTC. Its protein is CASSQGGGANFWDEQYF. The chain links TRBV14 to TRBJ2-7, with a tentative D call TRBD2 (6 bases). Germline V lookup: CDR1 SGHDN, CDR2 FVKESK. V was shortened by 1 base and J by 5 bases, with 21 bases between the two germline ends. The CDR3 is 17 amino acids.

This rearrangement joins TRBV7-2 to TRBJ1-3; D ambiguous. Trimming pared 5 bases from V and 0 bases from J, leaving 20 bases between. Germline V gives CDR1 SGHTA, CDR2 FQGNSA. The CDR3 is made up of 18 amino acids. The CDR3 sequence is CASSQSPFRANSGNTIYF. As DNA, the CDR3 is TGTGCCAGCAGCCAATCTCCGTTCCGCGCCAACTCTGGAAACACCATATATTTT.

The rearrangement links TRBV3-1 (or the pseudogene TRBV3-2) to TRBJ1-6; D is perhaps TRBD1 (6 bases). V gave up 5 bases and J gave up 10 bases, with 18 bases separating them. The CDR3 spans 15 residues. The germline V gene encodes CDR1 LGHDT and CDR2 YNNKEL (reference sequence). The CDR3 spells CASSSTGTWQSPLHF. As DNA, the CDR3 is TGTGCCAGCAGCTCTACCGGGACATGGCAATCACCCCTCCACTTT.

The DNA of the CDR3 is TGCGCCAGCAGCTCAGGGCCCGCTGAAGAAAAACTGTTTTTT. This codes for CASSSGPAEEKLFF. The chain is built from TRBV5-1 and TRBJ1-4, with TRBD1 as a possible D gene (5 bases). V shed 3 bases and J shed 8 bases, with 14 bases lying between them. CDR1 and CDR2 (germline): SGHRS, YFSETQ. This CDR3 spans 14 amino acids.

The chain uses TRBV4-2 and TRBJ2-2, with D unclear. This CDR3 has 13 amino acids. Germline CDR1 LGHNA, CDR2 YNFKEQ. V was trimmed by 0 bases and J by 6 bases, leaving 5 bases between them. CDR3 DNA: TGTGCCAGCAGCCAAGATAGGGCCGGGGAGCTGTTTTTT. This sequence encodes CASSQDRAGELFF.

The chain couples TRBV7-2 to TRBJ2-7, with 8 bases lining up with TRBD1. There are 16 residues in the CDR3. Trimming at V came to 0 bases and at J to 0 bases, leaving 4 bases not matched to a gene. Germline V gene lookup returns CDR1 SGHTA and CDR2 FQGNSA. CDR3 protein: CASSLAGQVVSYEQYF. In DNA, the CDR3 is TGTGCCAGCAGCTTAGCGGGACAGGTTGTCTCCTACGAGCAGTACTTC.

The chain combines TRBV5-6 with TRBJ1-4; 11 bases are shared with TRBD1. J gave up 8 bases and V 3 bases, and 3 bases lay outside the gene matches. Germline loops: CDR1 SGHDT, CDR2 YYEEEE. CDR3 length equals 14 residues. CDR3 coding DNA: TGTGCCAGCAGCTGGCGGACAGGGGGCGAAAAACTGTTTTTT. This codes for CASSWRTGGEKLFF.

V and J are TRBV7-2 and TRBJ2-3; maybe TRBD2 (6 bases). This CDR3 has 16 residues. Germline values: CDR1 SGHTA, CDR2 FQGNSA. With 5 bases removed from V and 0 bases from J, the gap between germline ends came to 15 bases. CDR3 sequence: CASSLGTSYSTDTQYF. The CDR3, as DNA: TGTGCCAGCAGCCTTGGGACTTCATATAGCACAGATACGCAGTATTTT.

This chain links TRBV6-2 or TRBV6-3 with TRBJ1-5; maybe TRBD1 (5 bases). Germline V gives CDR1 MNHEY, CDR2 SVGEGT. Trimming cost V 5 bases and J 2 bases, with 10 bases left between them. The CDR3 runs to 14 residues. The CDR3 DNA follows: TGTGCCAGCAGTCTAATGGGGGGCAATCAGCCCCAGCATTTT. This translates into CASSLMGGNQPQHF.

The genes are TRBV10-3 and TRBJ2-3; D call uncertain. The V gene lost 7 bases and the J gene lost 3 bases, with 5 bases spanning the gap. Germline V gene sequence: CDR1 ENHRY, CDR2 SYGVKD. The CDR3 has 11 residues. For the CDR3, the DNA is TGTGCCATCAAATGGACAGATACGCAGTATTTT. It encodes CAIKWTDTQYF.

The rearrangement links TRBV11-2 to TRBJ2-7; the D gene is possibly TRBD2 (5 bases). The CDR3 covers 15 residues. Germline loops: CDR1 SGHAT, CDR2 FQNNGV. V lost 2 bases, J lost 5 bases, and 16 bases lay in between. The CDR3 DNA reads as TGTGCCAGCAGCTTATTGCCGGGCGCCGGGGACGAGCAGTACTTC. Protein: CASSLLPGAGDEQYF.

The chain has TRBV13 and TRBJ2-3; D not resolved. Germline V gene sequence: CDR1 PRHDT, CDR2 FYEKMQ (reference sequence). The CDR3 runs to 13 residues. The ends were cut back, 3 bases at V and 4 bases at J, with 8 bases in the middle. The CDR3 coding sequence is TGTGCCAGCAGCTTTATCCAATCAGATACGCAGTATTTT. It translates to CASSFIQSDTQYF.

This chain connects TRBV23-1 to TRBJ1-3, with D possibly being TRBD1 (5 bases). TRBV23-1 is an ORF, with its function uncertain. This CDR3 has 15 amino acids. Trimming removed 2 bases from V and 1 base from J, with 9 bases in between. CDR3 nucleotides: TGCGCCAGCAGTCAAAGGACAAAATCTGGAAACACCATATATTTT. Its translation is CASSQRTKSGNTIYF.